The clone carrying this T cell receptor (beta chain) was seen once. The data originate from a study of blood T cell repertoires in COVID-19. Study-wide background: Samples came from the United States, Italy and Spain, spanning acute and convalescent COVID-19. T cells, B-cell-depleted T cells, or PBMCs supplied cDNA or gDNA.

The method was immunoSEQ multiplex PCR; TCRdb's version includes in-frame clones alone and lacks a portion of them. The table shows 340,000 or so clones, with around 83% occurring only once. This CDR3 is 19 amino acids long. Germline lookup yields CDR1 SGHVT and CDR2 SQSDAQ. V lost 0 bases and J lost 0, with 18 bases in between. The sample was peripheral blood. The source of this sequence is a man younger than 45 with active or convalescent COVID-19. This chain joins TRBV7-4 and TRBJ1-3, with D unresolved. This CDR3 is CASSLAERPDHSSGNTIYF. In DNA, the CDR3 is TGTGCCAGCAGCTTAGCAGAACGTCCTGACCACAGCTCTGGAAACACCATATATTTT.